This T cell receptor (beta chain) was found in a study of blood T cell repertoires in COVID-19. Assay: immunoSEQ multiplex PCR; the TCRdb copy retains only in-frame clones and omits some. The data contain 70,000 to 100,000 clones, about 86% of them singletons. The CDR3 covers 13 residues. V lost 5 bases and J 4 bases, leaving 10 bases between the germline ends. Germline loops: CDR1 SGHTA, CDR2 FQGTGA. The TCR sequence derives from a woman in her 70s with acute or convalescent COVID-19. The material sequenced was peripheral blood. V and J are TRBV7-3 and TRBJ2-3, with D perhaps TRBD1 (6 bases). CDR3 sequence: CASSPGDSDTQYF. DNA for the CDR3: TGTGCCAGCAGCCCAGGGGATTCAGATACGCAGTATTTT.